These 8 T cell receptor beta chains were all obtained from the same sample, sequenced in a study of blood T cell repertoires in COVID-19 (dated by TCRdb to 2020 to 2022). The library relied on the immunoSEQ multiplex PCR assay. The immuneACCESS repertoire file appears here via TCRdb, limited to in-frame rearrangements. These files lack a portion of the clones; in checked studies, under half of the deficit traces to unresolved V genes, and the cause of the others is not known. For this sample the table gives around 300,000 clones, of which roughly 88% were detected only once. Under 3.5% of the sample belongs to the ten largest clones. The sequenced sample consisted of peripheral blood. The receptor source for this set is a woman in her thirties with active or convalescent COVID-19.

The chain links TRBV7-9 to TRBJ1-1, with D perhaps matching TRBD1 (6 bases). Germline V gene sequence: CDR1 SEHNR, CDR2 FQNEAQ (reference sequence). The CDR3 runs to 12 residues. With 6 bases removed from V and 5 bases from J, the gap between germline ends came to 10 bases. The CDR3 DNA sequence: TGTGCCAGCAGACAACAGGGAACTGAAGCTTTCTTT. It translates to CASRQQGTEAFF.

The chain couples TRBV10-3 to TRBJ2-3; TRBD2 agrees at 7 bases. With 6 bases clipped from V and 2 bases from J, the junction kept 5 bases outside the gene matches. Germline V gene sequence: CDR1 ENHRY, CDR2 SYGVKD. There are 14 residues in the CDR3. The CDR3 loop is CAISTGTTTDTQYF. CDR3 DNA sequence: TGTGCCATCAGCACCGGGACTACCACAGATACGCAGTATTTT.

In its sample, this clone was seen a few times. For the CDR3, the DNA is TGTGCCAGCAGCTATCGACAGAACACTGAAGCTTTCTTT. This sequence encodes CASSYRQNTEAFF. This rearrangement joins TRBV7-2 to TRBJ1-1; D gene unclear. Germline V lookup: CDR1 SGHTA, CDR2 FQGNSA. The CDR3 has 13 residues. Trimming left V 4 bases short and J 1 base short, with 7 bases between.

The V and J genes are TRBV30 and TRBJ1-5; TRBD1 matches 7 bases. CDR3 length: 16 residues. The germline V gene has CDR1 GTSNPN and CDR2 SVGIG (reference sequence). Germline trimming cut 0 bases from V and 3 bases from J; bases unmatched to any gene: 8. The CDR3 loop is CAWSVLGRGDNQPQHF. In DNA form, the CDR3 reads TGTGCCTGGAGTGTACTTGGCAGGGGGGACAATCAGCCCCAGCATTTT.

This chain uses TRBV6-5 with TRBJ2-7; D is ambiguous. Trimming cost V 0 bases and J 2 bases, with 11 bases left between them. This CDR3 is 15 amino acids long. CDR1 and CDR2 (germline): MNHEY, SVGAGI. CDR3 sequence: CASSYSPGDPYEQYF. In nucleotides, the CDR3 is TGTGCCAGCAGTTACTCTCCTGGAGATCCCTACGAGCAGTACTTC.

This chain connects TRBV7-2 to TRBJ1-1; possible D gene TRBD1, 6 bases. Germline V gene data show CDR1 as SGHTA and CDR2 as FQGNSA. Trimming took 2 bases from V and 6 from J, leaving 10 bases between them. This CDR3 is built from 13 residues. The CDR3 nucleotides read TGTGCCAGCAGCTTAAGTACAGGGCCTGAAGCTTTCTTT. As protein: CASSLSTGPEAFF.

The chain combines TRBV5-8 with TRBJ2-3; 7 positions match TRBD2. The CDR3 runs to 13 residues. Germline V gene data show CDR1 as SGHTS and CDR2 as YDEGEE. The trim removed 2 bases at V and 5 bases at J, leaving 2 bases unmatched. The CDR3 reads CASSFGRGDTQYF. DNA of the CDR3: TGTGCCAGCAGCTTTGGGAGGGGAGATACGCAGTATTTT.

The chain carries TRBV12-3 or TRBV12-4 and TRBJ2-3, with D tentatively TRBD2 (5 bases). Trimming shortened V by 7 bases and J by 10 bases, and 18 bases separated the two germline ends. The CDR3 length is 13 residues. The CDR3 DNA is TGTGCCAGCACCGGACTCCACGACAATTCGCAGTATTTT. Residues: CASTGLHDNSQYF.